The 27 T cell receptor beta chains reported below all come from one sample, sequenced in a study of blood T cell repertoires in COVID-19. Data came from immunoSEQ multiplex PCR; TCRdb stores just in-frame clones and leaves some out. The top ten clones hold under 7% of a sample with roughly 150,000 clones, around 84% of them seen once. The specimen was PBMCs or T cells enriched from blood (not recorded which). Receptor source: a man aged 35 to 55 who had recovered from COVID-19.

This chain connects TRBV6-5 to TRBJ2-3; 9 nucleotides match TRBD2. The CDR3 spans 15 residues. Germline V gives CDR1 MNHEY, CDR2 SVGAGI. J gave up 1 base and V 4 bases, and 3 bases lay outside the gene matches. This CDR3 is CASSSERGGTDTQYF. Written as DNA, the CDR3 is TGTGCCAGCAGTTCCGAGCGGGGGGGCACAGATACGCAGTATTTT.

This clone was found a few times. The CDR3 nucleotides read TGTGCCAGTAGTATGGGCCCAGGCAGGGGGGATCAGCCCCAGCATTTT. It yields the protein CASSMGPGRGDQPQHF. The rearrangement joins TRBV19 to TRBJ1-5, with 7 nucleotides matching TRBD1. Per the germline V gene, CDR1 is LNHDA and CDR2 is SQIVND (reference sequence). This CDR3 comprises 16 residues. V lost 3 bases, J lost 5 bases, and 10 bases stayed unmatched.

The CDR3 is CASSGGQRETQYF. CDR3 nucleotides: TGTGCCAGCAGCGGGGGGCAGCGGGAGACCCAGTACTTC. V usage is TRBV9 and J usage is TRBJ2-5; D is perhaps TRBD1 (6 bases). The CDR3 is 13 amino acids. V was pared by 3 bases and J by 5 bases, with 11 bases between. Per the germline V gene, CDR1 is SGDLS and CDR2 is YYNGEE.

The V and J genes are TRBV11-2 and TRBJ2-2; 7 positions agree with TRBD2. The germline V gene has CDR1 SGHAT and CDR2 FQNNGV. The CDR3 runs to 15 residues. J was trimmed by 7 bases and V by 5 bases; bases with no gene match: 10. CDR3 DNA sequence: TGTGCCAGCAGCCCCCGGGGGGTCGAAGGCGGGGAGCTGTTTTTT. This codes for CASSPRGVEGGELFF.

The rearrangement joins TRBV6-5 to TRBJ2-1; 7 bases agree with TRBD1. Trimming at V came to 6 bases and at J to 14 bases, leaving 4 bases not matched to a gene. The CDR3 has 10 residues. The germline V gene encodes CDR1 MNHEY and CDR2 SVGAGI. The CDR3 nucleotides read TGTGCCAGCAGAGACAGGGATAAGTTCTTC. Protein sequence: CASRDRDKFF.

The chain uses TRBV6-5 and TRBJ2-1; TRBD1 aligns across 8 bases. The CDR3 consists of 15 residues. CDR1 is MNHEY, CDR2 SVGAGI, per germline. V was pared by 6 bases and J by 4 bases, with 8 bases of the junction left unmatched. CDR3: CASRDRTGRYNEQFF. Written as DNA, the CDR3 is TGTGCCAGCAGGGATCGGACAGGGAGGTACAATGAGCAGTTCTTC.

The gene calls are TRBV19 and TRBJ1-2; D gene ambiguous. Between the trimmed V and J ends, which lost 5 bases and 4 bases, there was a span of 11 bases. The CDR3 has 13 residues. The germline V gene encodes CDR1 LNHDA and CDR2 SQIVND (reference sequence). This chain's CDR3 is CASSPGGFYGYTF. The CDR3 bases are TGTGCCAGTAGTCCAGGCGGGTTCTATGGCTACACCTTC.

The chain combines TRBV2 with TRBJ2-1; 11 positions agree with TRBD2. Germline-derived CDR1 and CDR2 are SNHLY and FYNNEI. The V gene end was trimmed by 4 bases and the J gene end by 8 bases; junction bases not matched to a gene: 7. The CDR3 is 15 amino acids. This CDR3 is CASSGVAGGRDEQFF. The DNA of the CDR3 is TGTGCCAGCAGTGGGGTAGCGGGGGGGCGCGATGAGCAGTTCTTC.

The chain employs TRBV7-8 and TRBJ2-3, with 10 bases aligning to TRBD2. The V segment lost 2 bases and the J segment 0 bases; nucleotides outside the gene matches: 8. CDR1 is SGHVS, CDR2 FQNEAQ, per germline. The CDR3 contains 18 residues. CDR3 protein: CASSLSGLAVTSTDTQYF. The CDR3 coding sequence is TGTGCCAGCAGCTTATCCGGACTAGCGGTGACCAGCACAGATACGCAGTATTTT.

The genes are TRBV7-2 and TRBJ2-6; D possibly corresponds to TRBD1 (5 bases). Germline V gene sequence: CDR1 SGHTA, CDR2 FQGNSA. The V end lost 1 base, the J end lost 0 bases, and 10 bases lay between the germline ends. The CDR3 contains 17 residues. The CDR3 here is CASSLVTGLSGANVLTF. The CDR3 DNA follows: TGTGCCAGCAGCTTAGTTACAGGCCTCTCTGGGGCCAACGTCCTGACTTTC.

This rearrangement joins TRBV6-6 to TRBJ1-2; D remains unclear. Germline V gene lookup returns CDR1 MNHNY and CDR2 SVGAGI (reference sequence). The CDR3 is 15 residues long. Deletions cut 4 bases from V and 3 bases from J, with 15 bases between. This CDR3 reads CASSLGPGRDYGYTF. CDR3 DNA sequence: TGTGCCAGCAGTTTAGGCCCCGGGCGGGACTATGGCTACACCTTC.

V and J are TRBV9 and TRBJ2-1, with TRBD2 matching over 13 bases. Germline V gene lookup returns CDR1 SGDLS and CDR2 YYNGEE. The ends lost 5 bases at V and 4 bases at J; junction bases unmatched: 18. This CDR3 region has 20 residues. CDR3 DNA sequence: TGTGCCAGCAGTCCCGAGGGACTAGCGGGGAGCTCGCCGATATACAATGAGCAGTTCTTC. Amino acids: CASSPEGLAGSSPIYNEQFF.

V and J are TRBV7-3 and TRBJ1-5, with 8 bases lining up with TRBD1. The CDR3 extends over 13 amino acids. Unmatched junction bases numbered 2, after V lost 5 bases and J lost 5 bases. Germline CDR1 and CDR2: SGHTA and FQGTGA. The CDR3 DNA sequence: TGTGCCAGCAGCCTGGACAGGGATCAGCCCCAGCATTTT. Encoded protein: CASSLDRDQPQHF.

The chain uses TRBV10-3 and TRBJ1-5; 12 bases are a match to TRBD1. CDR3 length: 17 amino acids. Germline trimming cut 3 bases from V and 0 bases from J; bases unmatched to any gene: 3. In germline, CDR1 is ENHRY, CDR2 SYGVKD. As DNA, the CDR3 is TGTGCCATCAGTGATGGGACAGGGGGCGGTAGCAATCAGCCCCAGCATTTT. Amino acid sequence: CAISDGTGGGSNQPQHF.

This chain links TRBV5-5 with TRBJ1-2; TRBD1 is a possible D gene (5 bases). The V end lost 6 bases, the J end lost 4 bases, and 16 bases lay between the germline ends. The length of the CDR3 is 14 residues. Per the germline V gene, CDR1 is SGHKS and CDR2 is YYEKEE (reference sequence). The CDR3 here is CASTSSPGPYGYTF. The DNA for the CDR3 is TGTGCCAGCACTTCCTCTCCAGGGCCCTATGGCTACACCTTC.

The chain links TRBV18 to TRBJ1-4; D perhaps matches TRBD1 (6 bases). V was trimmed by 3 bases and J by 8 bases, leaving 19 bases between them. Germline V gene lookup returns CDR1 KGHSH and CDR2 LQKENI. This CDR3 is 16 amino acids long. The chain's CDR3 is CASSPLQTGTGEKLFF. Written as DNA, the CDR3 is TGTGCCAGCTCACCTCTACAGACGGGAACAGGGGAAAAACTGTTTTTT.

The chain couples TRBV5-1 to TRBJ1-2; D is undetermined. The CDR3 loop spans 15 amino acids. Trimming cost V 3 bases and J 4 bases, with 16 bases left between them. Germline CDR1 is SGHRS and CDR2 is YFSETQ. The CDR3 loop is CASSSGGTDPYGYTF. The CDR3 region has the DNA TGCGCCAGCAGCTCGGGAGGAACAGACCCCTATGGCTACACCTTC.

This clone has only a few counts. The CDR3 region is CASSLTSGTANTEAFF. CDR3 sequence (DNA): TGTGCCAGCAGCCTCACTTCCGGGACAGCGAACACTGAAGCTTTCTTT. This rearrangement joins TRBV7-3 to TRBJ1-1; 7 bases map to TRBD1. The germline CDR1 and CDR2 sequences are SGHTA and FQGTGA. This CDR3 has 16 residues. V shed 5 bases, J shed 1 base, and the junction held 10 bases outside the gene matches.

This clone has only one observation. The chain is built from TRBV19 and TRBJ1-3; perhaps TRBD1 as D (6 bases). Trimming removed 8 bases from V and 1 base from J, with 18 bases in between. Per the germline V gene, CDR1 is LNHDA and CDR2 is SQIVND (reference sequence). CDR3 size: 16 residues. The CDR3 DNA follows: TGTGCCAGTTCGAACCGGGCGGGGGCTTCTGGAAACACCATATATTTT. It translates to CASSNRAGASGNTIYF.

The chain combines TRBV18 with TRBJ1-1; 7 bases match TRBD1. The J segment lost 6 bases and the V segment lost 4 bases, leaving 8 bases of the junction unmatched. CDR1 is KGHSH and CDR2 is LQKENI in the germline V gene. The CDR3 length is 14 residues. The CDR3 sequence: CASSLGGGGPEAFF. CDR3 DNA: TGTGCCAGCTCACTCGGAGGGGGCGGTCCTGAAGCTTTCTTT.

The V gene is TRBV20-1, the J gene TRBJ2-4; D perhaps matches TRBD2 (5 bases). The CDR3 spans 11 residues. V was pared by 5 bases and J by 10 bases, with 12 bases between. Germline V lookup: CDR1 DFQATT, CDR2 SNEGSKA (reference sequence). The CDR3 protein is CSALDSPIQYF. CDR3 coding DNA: TGCAGTGCTTTGGACTCTCCTATTCAGTACTTC.

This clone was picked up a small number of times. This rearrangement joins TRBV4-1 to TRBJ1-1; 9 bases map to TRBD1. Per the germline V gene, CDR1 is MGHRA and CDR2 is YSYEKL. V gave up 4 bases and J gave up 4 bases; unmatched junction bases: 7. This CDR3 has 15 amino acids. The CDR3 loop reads CASSLRDRETTEAFF. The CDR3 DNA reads TGCGCCAGCAGCCTTCGGGACAGGGAGACCACTGAAGCTTTCTTT.

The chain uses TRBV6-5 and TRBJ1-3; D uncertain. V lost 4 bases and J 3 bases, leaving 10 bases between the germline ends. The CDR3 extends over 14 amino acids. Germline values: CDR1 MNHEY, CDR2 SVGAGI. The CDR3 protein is CASSSTGVGNTIYF. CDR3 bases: TGTGCCAGCAGTTCCACGGGTGTTGGAAACACCATATATTTT.

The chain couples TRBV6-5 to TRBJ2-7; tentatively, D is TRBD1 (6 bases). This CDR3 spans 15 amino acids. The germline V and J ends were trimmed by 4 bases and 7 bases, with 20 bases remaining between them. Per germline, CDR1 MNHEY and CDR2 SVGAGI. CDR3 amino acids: CASSSRGSWAGEQYF. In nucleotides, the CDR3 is TGTGCCAGCAGTTCCAGGGGCTCCTGGGCAGGAGAGCAGTACTTC.

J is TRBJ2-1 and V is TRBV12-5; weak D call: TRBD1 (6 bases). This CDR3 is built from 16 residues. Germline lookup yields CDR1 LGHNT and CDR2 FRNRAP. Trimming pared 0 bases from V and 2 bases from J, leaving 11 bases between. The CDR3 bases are TGTGCTAGTGGTTTGGTACAGGGTCGGACCTACAATGAGCAGTTCTTC. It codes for CASGLVQGRTYNEQFF. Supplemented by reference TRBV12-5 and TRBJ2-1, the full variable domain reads DARVTQTPRHKVTEMGQEVTMRCQPILGHNTVFWYRQTMMQGLELLAYFRNRAPLDDSGMPKDRFSAEMPDATLATLKIQPSEPRDSAVYFCASGLVQGRTYNEQFFGPGTRLTVL.

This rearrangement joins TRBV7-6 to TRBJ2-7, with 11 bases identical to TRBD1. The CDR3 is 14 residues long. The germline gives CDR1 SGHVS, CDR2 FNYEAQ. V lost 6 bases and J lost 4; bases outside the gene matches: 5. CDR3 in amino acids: CASSPGTGGYEQYF. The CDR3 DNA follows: TGTGCCAGCAGTCCCGGGACAGGGGGGTACGAGCAGTACTTC.

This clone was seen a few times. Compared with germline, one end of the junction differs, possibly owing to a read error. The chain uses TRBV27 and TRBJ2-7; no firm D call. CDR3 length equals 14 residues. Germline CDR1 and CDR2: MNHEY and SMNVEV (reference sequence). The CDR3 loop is CASRQATVSNEQYF. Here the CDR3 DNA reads TGTGCCAGCAGGCAGGCGACGGTCTCCAACGAGCAGTACTTC.